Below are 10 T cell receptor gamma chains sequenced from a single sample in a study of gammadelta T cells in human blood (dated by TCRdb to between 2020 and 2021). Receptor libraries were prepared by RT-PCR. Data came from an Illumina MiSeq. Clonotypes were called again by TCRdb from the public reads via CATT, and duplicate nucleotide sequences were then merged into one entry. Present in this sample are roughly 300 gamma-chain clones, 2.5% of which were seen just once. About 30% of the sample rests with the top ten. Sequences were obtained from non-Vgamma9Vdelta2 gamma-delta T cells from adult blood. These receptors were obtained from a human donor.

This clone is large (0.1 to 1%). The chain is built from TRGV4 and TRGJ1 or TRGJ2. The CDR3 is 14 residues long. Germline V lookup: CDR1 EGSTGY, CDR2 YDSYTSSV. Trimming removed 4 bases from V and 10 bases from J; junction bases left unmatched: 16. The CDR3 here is CATWEHSQSPKKLF. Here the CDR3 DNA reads TGTGCCACCTGGGAACACAGCCAGAGCCCCAAGAAACTCTTT.

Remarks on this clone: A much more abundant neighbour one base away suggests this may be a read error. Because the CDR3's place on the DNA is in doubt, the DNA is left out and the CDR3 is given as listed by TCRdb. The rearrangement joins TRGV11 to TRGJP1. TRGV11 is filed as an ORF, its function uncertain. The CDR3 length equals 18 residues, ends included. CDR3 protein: CTTVSAGLGYTTGWFKIF.

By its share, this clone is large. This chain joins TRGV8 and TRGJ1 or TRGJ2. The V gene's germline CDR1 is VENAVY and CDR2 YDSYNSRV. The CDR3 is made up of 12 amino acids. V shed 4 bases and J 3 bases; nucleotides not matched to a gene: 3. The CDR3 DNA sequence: TGTGCCACCTGGGACACTTATTATAAGAAACTCTTT. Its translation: CATWDTYYKKLF.

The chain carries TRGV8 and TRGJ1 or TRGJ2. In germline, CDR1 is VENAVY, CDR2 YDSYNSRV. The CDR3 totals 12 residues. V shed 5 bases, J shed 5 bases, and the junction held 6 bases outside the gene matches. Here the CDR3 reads CATWAMDYKKLF. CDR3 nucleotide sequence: TGTGCCACCTGGGCGATGGATTATAAGAAACTCTTT.

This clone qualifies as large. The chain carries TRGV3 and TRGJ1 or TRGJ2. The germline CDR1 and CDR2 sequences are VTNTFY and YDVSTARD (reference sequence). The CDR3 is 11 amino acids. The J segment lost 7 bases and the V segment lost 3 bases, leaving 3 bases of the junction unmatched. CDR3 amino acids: CATWDQYKKLF. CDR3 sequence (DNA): TGTGCCACCTGGGACCAATATAAGAAACTCTTT.

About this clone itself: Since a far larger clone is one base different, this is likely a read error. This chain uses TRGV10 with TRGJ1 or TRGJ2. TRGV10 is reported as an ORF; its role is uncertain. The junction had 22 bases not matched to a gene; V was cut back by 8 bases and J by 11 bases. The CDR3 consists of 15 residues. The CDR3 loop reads CAAWDFNQNGAEKLF. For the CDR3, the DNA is TGTGCTGCGTGGGATTTCAATCAAAACGGGGCGGAGAAACTCTTT.

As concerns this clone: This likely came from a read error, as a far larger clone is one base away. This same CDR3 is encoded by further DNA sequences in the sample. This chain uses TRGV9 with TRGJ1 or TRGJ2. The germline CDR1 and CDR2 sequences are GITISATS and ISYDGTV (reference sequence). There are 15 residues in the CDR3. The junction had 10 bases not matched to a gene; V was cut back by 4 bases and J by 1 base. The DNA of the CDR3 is TGTGCCTTGTGGGAAGTGACTTCTAATTATTATAAGAAACTCTTT. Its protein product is CALWEVTSNYYKKLF.

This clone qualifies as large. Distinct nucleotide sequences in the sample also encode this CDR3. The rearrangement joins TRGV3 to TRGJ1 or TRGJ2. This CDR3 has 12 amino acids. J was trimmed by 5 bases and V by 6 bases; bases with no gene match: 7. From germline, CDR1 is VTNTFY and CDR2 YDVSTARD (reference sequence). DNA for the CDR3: TGTGCCACCTGGATTGTTGATTATAAGAAACTCTTT. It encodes CATWIVDYKKLF.

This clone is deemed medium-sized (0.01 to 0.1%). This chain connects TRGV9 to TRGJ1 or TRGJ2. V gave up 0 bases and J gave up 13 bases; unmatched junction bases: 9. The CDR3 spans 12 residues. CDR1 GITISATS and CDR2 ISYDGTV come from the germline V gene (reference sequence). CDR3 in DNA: TGTGCCTTGTGGGAGGTGCATACAAAAAAACTCTTT. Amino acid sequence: CALWEVHTKKLF.

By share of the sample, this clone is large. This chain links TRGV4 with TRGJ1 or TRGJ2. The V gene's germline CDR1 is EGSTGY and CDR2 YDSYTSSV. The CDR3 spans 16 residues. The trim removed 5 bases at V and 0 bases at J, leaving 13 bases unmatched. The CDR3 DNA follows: TGTGCCACCTGGGCCCTAGGTGGGGGGAATTATTATAAGAAACTCTTT. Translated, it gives CATWALGGGNYYKKLF.